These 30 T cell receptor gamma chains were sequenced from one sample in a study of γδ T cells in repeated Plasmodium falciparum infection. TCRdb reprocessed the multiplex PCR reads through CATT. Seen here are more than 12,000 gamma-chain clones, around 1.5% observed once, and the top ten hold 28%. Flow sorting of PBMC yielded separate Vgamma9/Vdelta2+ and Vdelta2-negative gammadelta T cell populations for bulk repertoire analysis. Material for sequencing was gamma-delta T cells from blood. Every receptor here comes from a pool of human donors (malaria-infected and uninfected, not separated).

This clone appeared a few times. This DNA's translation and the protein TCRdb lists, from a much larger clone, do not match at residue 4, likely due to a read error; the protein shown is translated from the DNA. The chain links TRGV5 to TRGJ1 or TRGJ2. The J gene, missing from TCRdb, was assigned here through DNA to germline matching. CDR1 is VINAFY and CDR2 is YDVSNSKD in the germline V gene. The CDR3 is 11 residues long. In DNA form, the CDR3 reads TGTGCCACCCGGGACAGCGCTAAGAAACTCTTT. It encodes CATRDSAKKLF.

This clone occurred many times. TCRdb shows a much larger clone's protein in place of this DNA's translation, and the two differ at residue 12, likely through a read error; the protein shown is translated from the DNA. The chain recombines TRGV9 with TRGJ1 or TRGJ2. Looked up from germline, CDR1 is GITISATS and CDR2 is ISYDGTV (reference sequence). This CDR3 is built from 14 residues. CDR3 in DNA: TGTGCCTTGTGGGAGGTGTGGAATTATTATAAGGAACTCTTT. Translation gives CALWEVWNYYKELF.

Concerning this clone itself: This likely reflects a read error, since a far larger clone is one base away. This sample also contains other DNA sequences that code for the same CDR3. This chain's CDR3 is CATWGAKKLF. CDR3 bases: TGTGCCACTTGGGGGGCTAAGAAACTCTTT. The chain joins TRGV4 to TRGJ1 or TRGJ2. The CDR3 has 10 residues. The V gene's germline CDR1 is EGSTGY and CDR2 YDSYTSSV.

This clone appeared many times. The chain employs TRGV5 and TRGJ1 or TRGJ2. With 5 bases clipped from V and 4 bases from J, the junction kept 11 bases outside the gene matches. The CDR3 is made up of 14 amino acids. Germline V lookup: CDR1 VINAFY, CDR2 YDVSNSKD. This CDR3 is CATWGKSGYYKKLF. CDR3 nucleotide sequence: TGTGCCACCTGGGGCAAAAGCGGGTATTATAAGAAACTCTTT.

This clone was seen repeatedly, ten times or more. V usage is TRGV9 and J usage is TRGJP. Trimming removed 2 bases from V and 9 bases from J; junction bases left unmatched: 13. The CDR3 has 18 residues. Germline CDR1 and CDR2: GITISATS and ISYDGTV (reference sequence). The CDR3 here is CALWEGVIMPLGKKIKVF. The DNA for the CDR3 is TGTGCCTTGTGGGAGGGAGTAATAATGCCGTTGGGCAAAAAAATCAAGGTATTT.

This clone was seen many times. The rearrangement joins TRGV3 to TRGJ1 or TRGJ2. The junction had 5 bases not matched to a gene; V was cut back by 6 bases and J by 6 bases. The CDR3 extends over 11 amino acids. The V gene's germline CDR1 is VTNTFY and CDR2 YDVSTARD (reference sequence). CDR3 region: CATWHPYKKLF. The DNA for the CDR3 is TGTGCCACCTGGCACCCTTATAAGAAACTCTTT.

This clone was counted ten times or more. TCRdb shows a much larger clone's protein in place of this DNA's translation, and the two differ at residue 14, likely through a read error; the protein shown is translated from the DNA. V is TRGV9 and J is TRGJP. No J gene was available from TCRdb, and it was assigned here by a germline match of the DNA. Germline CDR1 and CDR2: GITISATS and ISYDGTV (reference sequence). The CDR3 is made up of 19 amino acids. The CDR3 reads CALWEVEFSQELGEKIKVF. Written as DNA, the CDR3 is TGTGCCTTGTGGGAGGTGGAATTCTCGCAAGAGTTGGGCGAAAAAATCAAGGTATTT.

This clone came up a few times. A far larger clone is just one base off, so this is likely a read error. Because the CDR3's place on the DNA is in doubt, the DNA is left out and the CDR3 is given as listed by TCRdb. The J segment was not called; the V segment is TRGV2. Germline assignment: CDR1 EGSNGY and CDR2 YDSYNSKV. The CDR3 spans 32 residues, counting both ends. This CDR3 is CATWDGPIGIRNSLAVEQHWLSQVSIGRIQHF.

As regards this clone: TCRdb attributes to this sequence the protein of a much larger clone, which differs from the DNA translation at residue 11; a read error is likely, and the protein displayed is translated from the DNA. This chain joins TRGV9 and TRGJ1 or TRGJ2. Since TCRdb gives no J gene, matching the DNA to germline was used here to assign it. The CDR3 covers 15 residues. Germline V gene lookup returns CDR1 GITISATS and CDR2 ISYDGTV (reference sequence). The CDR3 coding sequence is TGTGCCTTGTGGGAGCCTACGCAGAATTATCATAAGAAACTCTTT. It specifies CALWEPTQNYHKKLF.

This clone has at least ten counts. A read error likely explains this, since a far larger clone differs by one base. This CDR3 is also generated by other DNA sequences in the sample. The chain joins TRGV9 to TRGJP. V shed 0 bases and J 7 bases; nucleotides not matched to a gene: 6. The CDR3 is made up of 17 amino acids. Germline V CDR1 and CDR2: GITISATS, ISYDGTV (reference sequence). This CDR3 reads CALWEVPQELGKKIKVF. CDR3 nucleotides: TGTGCCTTGTGGGAGGTGCCTCAGGAGTTGGGCAAAAAAATCAAGGTATTT.

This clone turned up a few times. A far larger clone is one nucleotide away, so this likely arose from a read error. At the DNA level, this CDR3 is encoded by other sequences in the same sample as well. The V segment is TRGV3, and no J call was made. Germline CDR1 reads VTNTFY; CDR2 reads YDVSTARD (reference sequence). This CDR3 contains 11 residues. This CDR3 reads CATWDMREKLF. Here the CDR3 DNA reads TGTGCCACCTGGGACATGCGTGAGAAACTCTTC.

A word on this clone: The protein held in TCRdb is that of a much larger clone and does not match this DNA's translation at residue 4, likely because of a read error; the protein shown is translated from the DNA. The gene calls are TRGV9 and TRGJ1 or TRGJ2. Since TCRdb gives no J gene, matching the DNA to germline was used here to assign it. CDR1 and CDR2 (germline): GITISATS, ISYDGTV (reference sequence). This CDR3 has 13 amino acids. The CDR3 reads CALREAAYYKKLF. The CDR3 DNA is TGTGCCTTGCGGGAGGCGGCTTATTATAAGAAACTCTTT.

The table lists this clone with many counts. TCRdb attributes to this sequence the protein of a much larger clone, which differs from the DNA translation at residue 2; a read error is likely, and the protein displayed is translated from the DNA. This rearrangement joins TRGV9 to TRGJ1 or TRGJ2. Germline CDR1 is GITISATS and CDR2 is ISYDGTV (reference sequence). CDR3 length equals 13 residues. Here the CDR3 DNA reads TGTACCTTGTGGGAGTTTTCTTATTATAAGAAACTCTTT. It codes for CTLWEFSYYKKLF.

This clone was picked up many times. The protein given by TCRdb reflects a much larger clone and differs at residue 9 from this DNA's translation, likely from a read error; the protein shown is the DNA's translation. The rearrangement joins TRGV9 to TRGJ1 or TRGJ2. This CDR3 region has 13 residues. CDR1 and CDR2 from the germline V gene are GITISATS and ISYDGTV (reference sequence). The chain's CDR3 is CALWEEFYCKKLF. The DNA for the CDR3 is TGTGCCTTGTGGGAAGAGTTTTATTGTAAGAAACTCTTT.

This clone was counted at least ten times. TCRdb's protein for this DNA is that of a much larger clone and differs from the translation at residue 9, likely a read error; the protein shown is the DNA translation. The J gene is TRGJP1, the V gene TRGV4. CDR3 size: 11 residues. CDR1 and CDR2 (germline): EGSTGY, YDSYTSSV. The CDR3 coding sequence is TGTGCCACCTGGGACGGTTGGTTCGAGATATTT. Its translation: CATWDGWFEIF.

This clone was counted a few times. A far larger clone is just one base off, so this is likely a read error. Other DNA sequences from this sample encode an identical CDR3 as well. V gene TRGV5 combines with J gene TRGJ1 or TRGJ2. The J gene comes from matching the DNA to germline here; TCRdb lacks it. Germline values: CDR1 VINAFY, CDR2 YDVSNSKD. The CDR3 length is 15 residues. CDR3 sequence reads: CATWDRPSHYYKKLF. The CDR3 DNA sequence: TGTGCCACCTGGGACAGGCCCTCCCATTACTATAAGAAACTCTTT.

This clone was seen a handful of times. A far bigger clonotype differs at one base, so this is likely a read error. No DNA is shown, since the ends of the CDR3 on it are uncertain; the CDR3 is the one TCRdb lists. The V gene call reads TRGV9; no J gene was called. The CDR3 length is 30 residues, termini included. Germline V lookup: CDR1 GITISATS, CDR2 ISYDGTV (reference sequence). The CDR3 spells CALWEAEIRNSLAVEQHWLSQVSIGRIQHF.

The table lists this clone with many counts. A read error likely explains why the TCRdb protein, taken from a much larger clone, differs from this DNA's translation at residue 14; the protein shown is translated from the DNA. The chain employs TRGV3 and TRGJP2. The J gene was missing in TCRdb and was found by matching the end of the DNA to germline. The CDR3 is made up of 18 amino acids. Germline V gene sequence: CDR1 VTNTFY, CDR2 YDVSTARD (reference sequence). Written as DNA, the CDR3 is TGTGCCACCTGGGACAGGCCATTAGGCCCCTGGAGTGATCGGATCAAGACGTTT. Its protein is CATWDRPLGPWSDRIKTF.

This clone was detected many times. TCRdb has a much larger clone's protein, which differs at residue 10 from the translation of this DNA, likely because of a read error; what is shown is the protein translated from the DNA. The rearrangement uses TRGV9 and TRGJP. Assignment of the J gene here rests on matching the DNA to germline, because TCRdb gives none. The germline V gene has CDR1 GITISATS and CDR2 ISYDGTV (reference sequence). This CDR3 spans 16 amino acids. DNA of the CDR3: TGTGCCTTGTGGGACCAGCAAGAGTTGGACAAAAAAATCAAGGTATTT. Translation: CALWDQQELDKKIKVF.

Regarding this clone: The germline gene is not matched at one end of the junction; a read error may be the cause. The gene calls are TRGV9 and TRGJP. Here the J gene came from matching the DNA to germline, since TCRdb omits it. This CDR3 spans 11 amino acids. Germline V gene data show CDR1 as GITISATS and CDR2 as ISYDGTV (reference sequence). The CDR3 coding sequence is TGCGCGAGTTGGGCAAAAAAAATCAAGGTATTT. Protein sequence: CASWAKKIKVF.

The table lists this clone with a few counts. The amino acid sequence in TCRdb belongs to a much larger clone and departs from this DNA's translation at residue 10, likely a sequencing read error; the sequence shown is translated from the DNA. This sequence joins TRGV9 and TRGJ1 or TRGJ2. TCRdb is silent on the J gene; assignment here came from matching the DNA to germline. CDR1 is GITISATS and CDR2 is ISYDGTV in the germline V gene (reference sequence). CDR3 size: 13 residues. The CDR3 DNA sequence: TGTGCCTTGTGGGAGGTGCTGGGGTATATGAAACTCTTT. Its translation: CALWEVLGYMKLF.

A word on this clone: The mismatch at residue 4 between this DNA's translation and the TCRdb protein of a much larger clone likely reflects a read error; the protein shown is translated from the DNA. The CDR3 nucleotides are TGTGCCTTGCGGGAGGTGCCTATAAGGAAGAAACTCTTT. Its protein product is CALREVPIRKKLF. V and J are TRGV9 and TRGJ1 or TRGJ2. No J segment appears in TCRdb, so it was assigned here by matching the sequence to germline. The CDR3 has 13 amino acids. Looked up from germline, CDR1 is GITISATS and CDR2 is ISYDGTV (reference sequence).

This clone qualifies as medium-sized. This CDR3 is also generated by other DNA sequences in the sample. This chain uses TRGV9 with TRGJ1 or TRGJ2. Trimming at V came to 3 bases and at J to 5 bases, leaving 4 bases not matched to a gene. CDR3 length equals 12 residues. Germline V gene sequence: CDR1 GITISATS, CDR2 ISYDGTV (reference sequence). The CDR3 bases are TGTGCCTTGTGGGAGCCAAATTATAAGAAACTCTTT. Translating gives CALWEPNYKKLF.

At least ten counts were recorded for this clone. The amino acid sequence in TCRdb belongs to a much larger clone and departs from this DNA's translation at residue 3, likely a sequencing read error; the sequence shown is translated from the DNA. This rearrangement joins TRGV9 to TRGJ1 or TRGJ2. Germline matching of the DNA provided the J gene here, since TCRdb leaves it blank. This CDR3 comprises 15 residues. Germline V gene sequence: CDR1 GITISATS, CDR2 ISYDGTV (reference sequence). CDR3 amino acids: CASWEVGLLDYKKLF. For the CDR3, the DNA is TGTGCCTCGTGGGAGGTAGGATTATTGGATTATAAGAAACTCTTT.

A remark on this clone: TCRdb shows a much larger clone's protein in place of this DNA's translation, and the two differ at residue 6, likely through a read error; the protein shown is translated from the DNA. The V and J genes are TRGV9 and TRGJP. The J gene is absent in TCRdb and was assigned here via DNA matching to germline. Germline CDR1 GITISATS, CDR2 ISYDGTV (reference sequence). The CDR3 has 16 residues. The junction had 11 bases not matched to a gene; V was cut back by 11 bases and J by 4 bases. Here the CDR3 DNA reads TGTGCCTACCCGCGAGCACAAGAGTTGGGCAAAAAAATCAAGGTATTT. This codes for CAYPRAQELGKKIKVF.

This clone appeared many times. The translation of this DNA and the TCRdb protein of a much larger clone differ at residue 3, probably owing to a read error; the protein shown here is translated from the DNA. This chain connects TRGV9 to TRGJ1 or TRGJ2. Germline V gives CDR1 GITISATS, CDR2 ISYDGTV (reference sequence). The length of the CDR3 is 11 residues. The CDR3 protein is CASWEGFKKLF. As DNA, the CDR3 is TGTGCCTCGTGGGAGGGTTTTAAGAAACTCTTT.

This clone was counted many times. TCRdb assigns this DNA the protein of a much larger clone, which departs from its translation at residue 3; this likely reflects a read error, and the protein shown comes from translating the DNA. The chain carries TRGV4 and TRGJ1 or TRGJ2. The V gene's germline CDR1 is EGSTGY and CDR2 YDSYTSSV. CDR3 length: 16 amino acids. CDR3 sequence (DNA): TGTGCCTCCTGGGATGAAACACAAAGGAGTTATTATAAGAAACTCTTT. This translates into CASWDETQRSYYKKLF.

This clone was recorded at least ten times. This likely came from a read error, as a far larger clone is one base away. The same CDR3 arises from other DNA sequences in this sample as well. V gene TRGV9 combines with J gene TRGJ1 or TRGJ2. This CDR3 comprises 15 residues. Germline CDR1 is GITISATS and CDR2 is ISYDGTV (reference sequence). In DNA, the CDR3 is TGTGCCTTGTGGGAGGTGCCTGTCCGATATTATAAGAAGCTCTTT. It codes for CALWEVPVRYYKKLF.

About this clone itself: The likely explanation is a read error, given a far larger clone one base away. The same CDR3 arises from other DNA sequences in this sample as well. The CDR3 nucleotides read TGTGCCTTGTGGGAGGTCCACTACGAGAATTATTATAAGAAACTCTTC. It yields the protein CALWEVHYENYYKKLF. TRGV9 is the V gene, and the J gene was not called. This CDR3 is 16 amino acids long. The V gene's germline CDR1 is GITISATS and CDR2 ISYDGTV (reference sequence).

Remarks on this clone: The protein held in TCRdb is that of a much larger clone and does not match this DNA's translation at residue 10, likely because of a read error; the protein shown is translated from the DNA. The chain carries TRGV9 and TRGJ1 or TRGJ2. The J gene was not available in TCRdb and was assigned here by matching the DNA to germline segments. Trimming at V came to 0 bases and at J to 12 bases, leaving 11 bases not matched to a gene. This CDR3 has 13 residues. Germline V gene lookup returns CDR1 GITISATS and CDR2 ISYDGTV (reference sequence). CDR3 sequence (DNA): TGTGCCTTGTGGGAGGTGAGGGGGGATAGGAAACTCTTT. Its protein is CALWEVRGDRKLF.